These T cell receptor beta chains were read from a single sample in a study of shared clonotypes between healthy human individuals. Method: immunoSEQ multiplex PCR; TCRdb's copy keeps in-frame clones and lacks some. The sample shows 550,000 to 750,000 clones, over 95% of them seen only once. The sample taken for sequencing was naive CD8+ T cells sorted from blood. The origin of the receptors is a woman in her 30s in good health. CDR3s include the opening cysteine and the closing phenylalanine or tryptophan. Each record gives: J gene, CDR3 length, V gene, CDR3 protein.

>TRBJ2-7|15|TRBV13
CASSLAGLATYEQYF
>TRBJ2-5|14|TRBV29-1
CSAVGTTILETQYF
>TRBJ2-3|15|TRBV2
CASSRDDSSTDTQYF
>TRBJ2-1|15|TRBV2
CASRAGRGSNNEQFF
>TRBJ2-2|15|TRBV7-7
CASSPGVSNTGELFF
>TRBJ2-5|14|TRBV6-1
CASRRGRLGETQYF
>TRBJ2-7|15|TRBV9
CASAPTGSFAYEQYF
>TRBJ2-7|16|TRBV7-9
CASSLESGRASYEQYF
>TRBJ2-2|17|TRBV5-6
CASSLDPWREDTGELFF
>TRBJ1-4|14|TRBV7-2
CASSLSLLNEKLFF
>TRBJ2-7|12|TRBV29-1
CSVRGQGYEQYF
>TRBJ2-1|14|TRBV9
CASSDSGAYNEQFF
>TRBJ1-5|14|TRBV2
CASSEIGSNQPQHF
>TRBJ2-2|16|TRBV7-2
CASSLARTANTGELFF
>.|12|TRBV13
CASSFYSYEQYF
>TRBJ2-7|15|TRBV11-2
CASSLLGRATYEQYF
>TRBJ2-7|14|TRBV11-2
CASSQGYGTYEQYF
>TRBJ1-1|11|TRBV19
CASTYGTEAFF
>TRBJ1-2|16|TRBV5-5
CASSQGPSGVESGYTF
>TRBJ1-2|14|TRBV30
CAWSEDSRNYGYTF
>TRBJ1-2|12|TRBV28
CASSFATRGYTF
>TRBJ2-6|19|TRBV27
CASTKRGGQGYSGANVLTF
>TRBJ2-5|15|TRBV7-3
CASSARTREGETQYF